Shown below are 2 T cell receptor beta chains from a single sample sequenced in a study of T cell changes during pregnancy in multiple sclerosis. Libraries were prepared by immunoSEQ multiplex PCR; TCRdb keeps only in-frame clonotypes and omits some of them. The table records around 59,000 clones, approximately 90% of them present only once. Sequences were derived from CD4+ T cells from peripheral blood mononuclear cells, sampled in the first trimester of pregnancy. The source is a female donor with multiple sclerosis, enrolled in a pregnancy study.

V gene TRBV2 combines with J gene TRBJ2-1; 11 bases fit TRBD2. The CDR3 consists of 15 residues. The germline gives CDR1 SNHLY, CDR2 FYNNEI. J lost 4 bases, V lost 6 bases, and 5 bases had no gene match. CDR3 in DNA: TGTGCCAGCAGGGTACTAGCGGGGGCGTACAATGAGCAGTTCTTC. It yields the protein CASRVLAGAYNEQFF.

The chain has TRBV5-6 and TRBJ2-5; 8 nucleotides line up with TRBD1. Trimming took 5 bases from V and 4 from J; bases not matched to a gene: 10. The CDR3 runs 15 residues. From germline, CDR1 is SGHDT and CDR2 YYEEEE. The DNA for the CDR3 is TGTGCCAGCAGAACTGCGACAGGGGTGGTAGAGACCCAGTACTTC. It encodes CASRTATGVVETQYF. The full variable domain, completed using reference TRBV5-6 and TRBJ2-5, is DAGVTQSPTHLIKTRGQQVTLRCSPKSGHDTVSWYQQALGQGPQFIFQYYEEEERQRGNFPDRFSGHQFPNYSSELNVNALLLGDSALYLCASRTATGVVETQYFGPGTRLLVL.